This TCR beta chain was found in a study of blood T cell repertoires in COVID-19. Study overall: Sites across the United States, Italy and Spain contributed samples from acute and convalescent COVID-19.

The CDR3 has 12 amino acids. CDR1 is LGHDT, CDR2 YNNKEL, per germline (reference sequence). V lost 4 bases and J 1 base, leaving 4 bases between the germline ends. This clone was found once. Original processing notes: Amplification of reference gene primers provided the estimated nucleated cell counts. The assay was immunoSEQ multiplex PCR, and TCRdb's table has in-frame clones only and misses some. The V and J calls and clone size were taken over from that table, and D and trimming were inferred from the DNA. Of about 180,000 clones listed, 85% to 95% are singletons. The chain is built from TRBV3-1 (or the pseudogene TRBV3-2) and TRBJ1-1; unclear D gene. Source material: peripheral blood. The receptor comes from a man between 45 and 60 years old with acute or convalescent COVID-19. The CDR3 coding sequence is TGTGCCAGCAGCCGGCAGAACACTGAAGCTTTCTTT. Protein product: CASSRQNTEAFF.